The T cell receptor beta chain described here comes from a study of blood T cell repertoires in COVID-19. Overall study: Sites across the United States, Italy and Spain contributed samples from acute and convalescent COVID-19. Nucleic acid was either cDNA or gDNA, and it came from T cells, B-cell-depleted T cells, or PBMCs.

Per the original data handling: For nucleated cells, counts were estimated from reference gene primer amplification. Sequenced by immunoSEQ multiplex PCR; TCRdb stores in-frame clones only, minus some. Clone size and V and J calls were adopted from that table, with D and trimming inferred from the DNA. The table lists under 30,000 clones, 70% to 90% of them singletons. The sequencing input was peripheral blood. The clonotype was recovered from a human donor in a cohort sampled during active COVID-19. The donor label of this sample is uncertain.

The CDR3 spells CASSSGLAGTDTQYF. CDR3 nucleotide sequence: TGTGCCAGCAGCTCTGGACTAGCGGGCACAGATACGCAGTATTTT. V gene TRBV5-6 combines with J gene TRBJ2-3; TRBD2 agrees at 10 bases. Germline V gene sequence: CDR1 SGHDT, CDR2 YYEEEE. The CDR3 has 15 residues. With V trimmed by 3 bases and J by 1 base, 2 bases remained unmatched.